Listed below are T cell receptor beta chains from one sample, sequenced in a study of graft-versus-host responses after intestinal transplantation. No antigen is known for these receptors. Repertoires were generated with immunoSEQ multiplex PCR, while TCRdb's copy carries only in-frame clones and drops some. Among approximately 130,000 clones listed, roughly 92% were seen once. Sequencing used unstimulated CD4+ T cells sorted from spleen or lymph node cells, obtained before intestinal transplant. Receptor source: a human donor who received an intestinal transplant. Both conserved end residues are part of each CDR3. The D gene is left open where the match is weak. The listing skips clone size in some rows; elsewhere it reads once, few, many or a size class.

TRBV10-1	TRBJ1-1	.	14	.	TGCGCCAGCAGTTTGAACCAGGGGATCGGTGAAGCTTTCTTT	CASSLNQGIGEAFF
TRBV19	TRBJ1-6	.	19	.	TGTGCCAGTAGTATAGTGGCCATTGGGTTGAGAGGGGGGAATTCACCCCTCCACTTT	CASSIVAIGLRGGNSPLHF
TRBV6-5	TRBJ2-1	.	16	.	TGTGCCAGCAGTTACTCGACGACAGGCTCCTACAATGAGCAGTTCTTC	CASSYSTTGSYNEQFF
TRBV5-4	TRBJ1-3	.	14	.	TGTGCCAGCAGCTTGGACCAAACTGGAAACACCATATATTTT	CASSLDQTGNTIYF
TRBV11-1	TRBJ1-2	.	14	once	TGTGCCAGCAGCTTAGATTTTCCGAACTATGGCTACACCTTC	CASSLDFPNYGYTF
TRBV7-9	TRBJ1-2	.	13	.	TGTGCCAGCAGCTTCGAGGATCCCTATGGCTACACCTTC	CASSFEDPYGYTF
TRBV10-1	TRBJ1-2	.	15	.	TGCGCCAGCAGTGAGTTGGGACATCTCTACTATGGCTACACCTTC	CASSELGHLYYGYTF
TRBV5-1	TRBJ1-3	TRBD1	14	.	TGCGCCAGCAGCTTGGGGGACAGGGTGGACACCATATATTTT	CASSLGDRVDTIYF
TRBV6-5	TRBJ1-1	.	11	once	TGTGCCAGCAGTGCCAACACTGAAGCTTTCTTT	CASSANTEAFF
TRBV7-9	TRBJ2-7	.	16	.	TGTGCCAGCAGCCGTACTACAGGCGTCAGCTCCTACGAGCAGTACTTC	CASSRTTGVSSYEQYF
TRBV19	TRBJ2-5	TRBD1	13	.	TGTGCCAGTAGCTCTCGGACAGGAGAGACCCAGTACTTC	CASSSRTGETQYF
TRBV11-2	TRBJ2-5	.	12	.	TGTGCCAGCAGCTTATCGGGGGAGACCCAGTACTTC	CASSLSGETQYF
TRBV5-4	TRBJ2-3	.	12	.	TGTGCCAGCAGCTCGAGGGCAGATACGCAGTATTTT	CASSSRADTQYF
TRBV5-8	TRBJ1-3	.	17	.	TGTGCCAGCAGCTCGTCGGACCGCAGGGACTCTGGAAACACCATATATTTT	CASSSSDRRDSGNTIYF
TRBV11-2	TRBJ1-1	.	12	.	TGTGCCAGCAGCCGTGGCGGGACGGAAGCTTTCTTT	CASSRGGTEAFF
TRBV10-2	TRBJ1-5	TRBD1	17	.	TGCGCCAGCAGTGAGTCTTATGGGACAGGGACGATTCAGCCCCAGCATTTT	CASSESYGTGTIQPQHF
TRBV4-2	TRBJ1-2	.	13	.	TGTGCCAGCAGCCAAACAGATAACTATGGCTACACCTTC	CASSQTDNYGYTF
TRBV30	TRBJ1-6	.	15	.	TGTGCCTGGAGTAGGGTTAACACGAGAAATTCACCCCTCCACTTT	CAWSRVNTRNSPLHF
TRBV5-1	TRBJ1-1	TRBD1	15	.	TGCGCCAGCAGCTCGGGAGACAGGGGGCTTACTGAAGCTTTCTTT	CASSSGDRGLTEAFF
TRBV5-1	TRBJ2-3	TRBD2	16	.	TGCGCCAGCAGCCTACGTAGCGGGGGCATGGGGGGTACGCAGTATTTT	CASSLRSGGMGGTQYF
TRBV19	TRBJ2-7	TRBD2	17	.	TGTGCCAGTAGTGAAGGGTTAGCGGGATTAAGCTCCTACGAGCAGTACTTC	CASSEGLAGLSSYEQYF
TRBV7-9	TRBJ2-7	TRBD1	13	few	TGTGCCAGCAGCTCGTACAGGGGTAACGAGCAGTACTTC	CASSSYRGNEQYF
TRBV9	TRBJ2-3	TRBD2	15	.	TGTGCCAGCAGCGTCGAGCGGGGAGGCACAGATACGCAGTATTTT	CASSVERGGTDTQYF
TRBV5-1	TRBJ2-2	.	14	.	TGCGCCAGCAGCTTGTCGGAGGGGGCCGGGGAGCTGTTTTTT	CASSLSEGAGELFF
TRBV7-9	TRBJ1-1	.	8	.	TGTGCCAGCAGCGAAGCTTTCTTT	CASSEAFF
TRBV27	TRBJ1-1	.	13	once	TGTGCCACCTTTAGGGGTATTAGCACTGAAGCTTTCTTT	CATFRGISTEAFF
TRBV6-1	TRBJ2-5	.	13	.	TGTGCCAGCAGTCCGATGTACCAAGAGACCCAGTACTTC	CASSPMYQETQYF
TRBV5-1	TRBJ2-1	TRBD2	15	.	TGCGCCAGCAGCAAAGGGACTAGCGGACTCAATGAGCAGTTCTTC	CASSKGTSGLNEQFF
TRBV5-4	TRBJ2-3	.	14	.	TGTGCCAGCAGCTTGGGCGGGGCGGAAGATACGCAGTATTTT	CASSLGGAEDTQYF
TRBV5-4	TRBJ1-3	.	15	once	TGTGCCAGCAGCCGGGACGGAATAATGGGAAACACCATATATTTT	CASSRDGIMGNTIYF